This T cell receptor beta chain was observed in a study of Ad26.COV2.S vaccination and SARS-CoV-2 variants. Whole-study findings and limits: Placebo recipients showed lower spike-specific TCR breadth than vaccinees. Non-spike TCR breadth did not differ much between vaccine and placebo recipients.

For this clone: Its cognate antigen is unknown.

Germline CDR1 SGHAT, CDR2 FQNNGV. This CDR3 spans 12 amino acids. V was clipped by 0 bases and J by 5 bases, with 5 bases between them. The assay was immunoSEQ multiplex PCR, and TCRdb's table has in-frame clones only and misses some. The table records more than 150,000 clones, around 85% of them present only once. The chain recombines TRBV11-2 with TRBJ2-7; the D is unclear. The sample here was peripheral blood, taken after recovery from COVID-19. This receptor was taken from a human donor who had recovered from COVID-19. The CDR3 DNA is TGTGCCAGCAGCTTAGATGGGCACGAGCAGTACTTC. Translated: CASSLDGHEQYF.